This is a list of T cell receptor beta chains from one sample in a study of T cell responses to AZD1222 COVID-19 vaccine. The table came from immunoSEQ multiplex PCR; TCRdb's copy has only in-frame clones and leaves some out. This table holds 95,000 to 110,000 clones, over 75% found once. The sample here was peripheral blood, taken on day 0 of AZD1222 vaccination. Receptor source: an adult in good health. Each CDR3 is given with its conserved first and last residue. A D gene is named only where the DNA matches it firmly. Clone size appears in some rows only: once, few, many, or a class for an expanded clone.

.	.	TRBV28	TRBJ1-3	TGTGCAGTGGTTGGGGGTTTGTCTGGAAACACCATATATTTT	CAVVGGLSGNTIYF
.	.	TRBV3-1/TRBV3-2	TRBJ1-1	TGTGCCAGCAGCCAAGCGGGGAGGAACACTGAAGCTTTCTTT	CASSQAGRNTEAFF
TRBD1	.	TRBV5-8	TRBJ2-7	TGTGCCAGCAGGTTGACAGGGCCCTACGAGCAGTACTTC	CASRLTGPYEQYF
.	.	TRBV5-1	TRBJ1-1	TGCGCCAGCAGCTTGGGGGGACAGAACACTGAAGCTTTCTTT	CASSLGGQNTEAFF
.	once	TRBV28	TRBJ2-7	TGTGCCAGCAGTTTCTTAGGTGAAGGCGAGCAGTACTTC	CASSFLGEGEQYF
.	.	TRBV4-3	TRBJ1-4	TGCGCCAGCAGCCCCAGCAGGACAAGCAATGAAAAACTGTTTTTT	CASSPSRTSNEKLFF
.	.	TRBV9	TRBJ2-1	TGTGCCAGCAGCGTAGAGGAGGTCCACAATGAGCAGTTCTTC	CASSVEEVHNEQFF
.	.	TRBV28	TRBJ2-1	TGTGCCGGACGGCGGCCCGGGAGTTACAATGAGCAGTTCTTC	CAGRRPGSYNEQFF
.	.	TRBV11-2	TRBJ1-5	TGTGCCAGCAGCTTATATCTCGGAACCGCTGGGACTCCAGCCCAGCATTTT	CASSLYLGTAGTPAQHF
.	.	TRBV7-9	TRBJ2-3	TGTGCCAGCAGCTTCTATCCGGGGGCAGATACGCAGTATTTT	CASSFYPGADTQYF
.	.	TRBV19	TRBJ1-4	TGTGCCAGTAGTTCCGACAGTGGACCCAATGAAAAACTGTTTTTT	CASSSDSGPNEKLFF
.	.	TRBV5-1	TRBJ2-1	TGCGCCAGCAGCTCCCCGGGACAACAAAAGCGAGTAAGCTCCTACAATGAGCAGTTCTTC	CASSSPGQQKRVSSYNEQFF
TRBD1	.	TRBV29-1	TRBJ1-1	TGCAGCGCCTCGGGACAGGGGGGAACTGAAGCTTTCTTT	CSASGQGGTEAFF
TRBD2	.	TRBV6-5	TRBJ2-7	TGTGCCAGCAGTTACCTCTCGGGAGGGGACTACGAGCAGTACTTC	CASSYLSGGDYEQYF
.	.	TRBV18	TRBJ2-5	TGTGCCAGCTCACCACCGCAAGAGACCCAGTACTTC	CASSPPQETQYF
.	.	TRBV12-3/TRBV12-4	TRBJ2-7	TGTGCCAGCAGGCTGACAAATCTGGACGAGCAGTACTTC	CASRLTNLDEQYF
.	.	TRBV5-1	TRBJ2-5	TGCGCCAGCAGCTTGGGACTAAACCAAGAGACCCAGTACTTC	CASSLGLNQETQYF
.	once	TRBV7-2	TRBJ1-1	TGTGCCAGTCTCTTGGGGCAGACGAACACTGAAGCTTTCTTT	CASLLGQTNTEAFF
.	.	TRBV6-2/TRBV6-3	TRBJ1-1	TGTGCCAGCAGTTCCGGGACGAACACTGAAGCTTTCTTT	CASSSGTNTEAFF
TRBD1	.	TRBV4-3	TRBJ2-3	TGCGCCAGCAGCCAAGATTACGAGGGGGCAATTTTAAGCACAGATACGCAGTATTTT	CASSQDYEGAILSTDTQYF
.	.	TRBV19	TRBJ1-5	TGTGCCAGTAGTATCGGCGCTTCGAGCAATCAGCCCCAGCATTTT	CASSIGASSNQPQHF
.	.	TRBV27	TRBJ1-5	TGTGCCAGCAGTTTCTCGACAGGCCTCAATCAGCCCCAGCATTTT	CASSFSTGLNQPQHF
.	.	TRBV5-1	TRBJ1-4	TGCGCCAGCAGCTTAGCACTTAGTAATGAAAAACTGTTTTTT	CASSLALSNEKLFF
.	.	TRBV4-3	TRBJ1-1	TGCGCCAGCAGCCAAATTGGGAACAGGTTGAACACTGAAGCTTTCTTT	CASSQIGNRLNTEAFF
.	.	TRBV5-1	TRBJ2-1	TGCGCCAGCAGCTTGGCTCTCGGGTCAGGGAATGAGCAGTTCTTC	CASSLALGSGNEQFF
.	.	TRBV6-2/TRBV6-3	TRBJ1-1	TGTGCCAGCAGTTACGCCGACATCCGCATGGACACTGAAGCTTTCTTT	CASSYADIRMDTEAFF
.	.	TRBV7-8	TRBJ1-1	TGTGCCAGCAGCCTCGTTCGAGGAGGGTACACTGAAGCTTTCTTT	CASSLVRGGYTEAFF